This T cell receptor beta chain was documented in a study of lymphopenia after photon versus proton radiotherapy. Germline CDR1 GTSNPN, CDR2 SVGIG (reference sequence). This CDR3 region has 16 residues. This clone appeared a few times. The repertoire was sequenced with immunoSEQ multiplex PCR; TCRdb's copy has only in-frame clones and lacks some. The table records fewer than 25,000 clones, 75% to 90% of them present only once. The chain uses TRBV30 and TRBJ1-2, with 9 bases fitting TRBD1. Sample: peripheral blood, taken from a patient treated with photon-based radiotherapy. This clonotype originated in a man in his forties with gastric cancer. The CDR3 coding sequence is TGTGCTTGCTTCCGGGACAGGGTTTTAGCTAACTATGGCTACACCTTC. Amino acid sequence: CACFRDRVLANYGYTF.